This entry features one T cell receptor beta chain sequence. Its antigen remains unknown. The assay was immunoSEQ multiplex PCR, and TCRdb's table has in-frame clones only and misses some. The sample includes around 74,000 clones, approximately 80% of them seen just once. V dropped 2 bases and J dropped 3 bases, with 5 bases sitting between them. This CDR3 has 12 residues. Germline CDR1 and CDR2: SQVTM and ANQGSEA. This specimen comes from a study of OX40 agonist ivuxolimab in advanced cancers. Across the study: An agonistic anti-OX40 (CD134) antibody, ivuxolimab, was used to treat the patients. Averaging roughly 60 years in age, with a range of about 20 to 90, the cohort was approximately 83% male. Findings of the study overall: The 0.1-3.0 mg/kg partial responders had among the lowest clonal expansion. Some patients without response likewise showed low normalized clonal expansion.

This receptor was taken from an adult with an advanced solid tumor such as melanoma, head and neck, liver or kidney cancer. This specimen consisted of CD4+ or CD8+ T cells sorted from blood, obtained in a trial of the OX40 agonist ivuxolimab. V usage is TRBV29-1 and J usage is TRBJ1-3, with D hard to call. The CDR3: CSVETDGNTIYF. As DNA, the CDR3 is TGCAGCGTTGAAACGGATGGAAACACCATATATTTT.